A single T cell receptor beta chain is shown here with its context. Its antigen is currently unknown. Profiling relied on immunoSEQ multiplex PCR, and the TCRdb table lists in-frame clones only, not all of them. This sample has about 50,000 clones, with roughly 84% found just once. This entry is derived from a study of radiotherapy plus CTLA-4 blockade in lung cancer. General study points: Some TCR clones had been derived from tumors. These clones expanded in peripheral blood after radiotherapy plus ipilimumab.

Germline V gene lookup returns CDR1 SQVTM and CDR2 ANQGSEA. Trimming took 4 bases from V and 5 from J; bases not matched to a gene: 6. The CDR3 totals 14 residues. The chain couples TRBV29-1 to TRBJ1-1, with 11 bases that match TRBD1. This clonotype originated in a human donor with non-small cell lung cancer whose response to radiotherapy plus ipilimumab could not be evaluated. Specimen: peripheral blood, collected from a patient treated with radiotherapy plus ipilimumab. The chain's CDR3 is CSVVGQGVGTEAFF. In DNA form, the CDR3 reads TGCAGCGTTGTGGGACAGGGGGTCGGGACTGAAGCTTTCTTT.